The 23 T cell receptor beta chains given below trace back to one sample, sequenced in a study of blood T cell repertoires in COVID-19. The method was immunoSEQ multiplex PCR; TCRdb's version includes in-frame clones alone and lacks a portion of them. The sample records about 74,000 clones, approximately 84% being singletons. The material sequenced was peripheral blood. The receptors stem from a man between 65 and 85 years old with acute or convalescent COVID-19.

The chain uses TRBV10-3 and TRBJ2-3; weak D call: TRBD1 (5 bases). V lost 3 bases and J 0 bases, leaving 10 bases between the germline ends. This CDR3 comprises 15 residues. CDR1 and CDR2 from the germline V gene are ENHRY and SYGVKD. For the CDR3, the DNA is TGTGCCATCAGTGAAGGGGAATCTAGCACAGATACGCAGTATTTT. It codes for CAISEGESSTDTQYF.

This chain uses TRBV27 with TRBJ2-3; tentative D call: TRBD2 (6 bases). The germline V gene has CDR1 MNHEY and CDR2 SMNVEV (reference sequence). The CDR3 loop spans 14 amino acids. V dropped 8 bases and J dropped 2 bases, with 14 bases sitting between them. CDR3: CASGLSGYTDTQYF. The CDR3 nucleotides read TGTGCCAGCGGCCTTAGCGGTTACACAGATACGCAGTATTTT.

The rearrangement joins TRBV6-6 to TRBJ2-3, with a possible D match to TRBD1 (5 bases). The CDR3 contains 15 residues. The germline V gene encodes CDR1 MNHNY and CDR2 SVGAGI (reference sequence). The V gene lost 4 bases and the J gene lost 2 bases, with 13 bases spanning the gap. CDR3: CASSSPGISTDTQYF. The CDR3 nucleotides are TGTGCCAGCAGTTCCCCAGGGATTTCCACAGATACGCAGTATTTT.

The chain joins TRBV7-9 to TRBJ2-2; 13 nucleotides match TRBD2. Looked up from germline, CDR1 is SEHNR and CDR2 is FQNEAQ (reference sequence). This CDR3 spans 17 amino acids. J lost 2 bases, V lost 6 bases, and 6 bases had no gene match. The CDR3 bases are TGTGCCAGCAGGAGGACTAGCGGGAGTGGTAACACCGGGGAGCTGTTTTTT. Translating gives CASRRTSGSGNTGELFF.

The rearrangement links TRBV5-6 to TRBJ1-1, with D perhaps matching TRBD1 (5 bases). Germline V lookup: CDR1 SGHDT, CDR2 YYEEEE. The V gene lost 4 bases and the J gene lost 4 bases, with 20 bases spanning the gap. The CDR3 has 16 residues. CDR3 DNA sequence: TGTGCCAGCAGCCCGGATTCCGGGACTAAAGGCACTGAAGCTTTCTTT. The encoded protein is CASSPDSGTKGTEAFF.

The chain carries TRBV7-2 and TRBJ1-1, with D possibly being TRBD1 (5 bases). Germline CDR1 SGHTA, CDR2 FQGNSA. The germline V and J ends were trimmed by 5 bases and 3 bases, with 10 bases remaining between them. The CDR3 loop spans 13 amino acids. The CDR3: CASSPRGDTEAFF. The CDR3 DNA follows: TGTGCCAGCAGCCCCCGGGGGGACACTGAAGCTTTCTTT.

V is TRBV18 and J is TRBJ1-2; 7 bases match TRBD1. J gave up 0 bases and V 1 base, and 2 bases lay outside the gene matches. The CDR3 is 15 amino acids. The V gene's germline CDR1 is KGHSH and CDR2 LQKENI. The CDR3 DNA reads TGTGCCAGCTCACCACGACAGGGAGCTAACTATGGCTACACCTTC. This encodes CASSPRQGANYGYTF.

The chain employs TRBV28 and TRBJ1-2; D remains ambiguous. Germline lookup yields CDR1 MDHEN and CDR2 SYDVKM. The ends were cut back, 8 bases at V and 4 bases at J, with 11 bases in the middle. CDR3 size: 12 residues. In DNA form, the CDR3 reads TGTGCCAGCCGCGGGGTCGCCTATGGCTACACCTTC. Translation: CASRGVAYGYTF.

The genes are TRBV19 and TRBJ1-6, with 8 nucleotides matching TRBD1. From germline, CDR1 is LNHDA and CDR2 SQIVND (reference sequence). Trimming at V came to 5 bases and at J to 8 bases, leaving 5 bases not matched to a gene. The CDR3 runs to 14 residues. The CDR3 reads CASSVTGEDSPLHF. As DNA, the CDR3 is TGTGCCAGTAGTGTGACAGGGGAGGATTCACCCCTCCACTTT. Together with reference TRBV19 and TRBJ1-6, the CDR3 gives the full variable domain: DGGITQSPKYLFRKEGQNVTLSCEQNLNHDAMYWYRQDPGQGLRLIYYSQIVNDFQKGDIAEGYSVSREKKESFPLTVTSAQKNPTAFYLCASSVTGEDSPLHFGNGTRLTVT.

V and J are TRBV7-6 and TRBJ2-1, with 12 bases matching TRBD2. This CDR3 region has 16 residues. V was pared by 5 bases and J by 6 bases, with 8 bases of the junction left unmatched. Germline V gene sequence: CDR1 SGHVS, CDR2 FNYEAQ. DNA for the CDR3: TGTGCCAGCAGCCCCGAGACTAGCGGGAGAATCAATGAGCAGTTCTTC. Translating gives CASSPETSGRINEQFF.

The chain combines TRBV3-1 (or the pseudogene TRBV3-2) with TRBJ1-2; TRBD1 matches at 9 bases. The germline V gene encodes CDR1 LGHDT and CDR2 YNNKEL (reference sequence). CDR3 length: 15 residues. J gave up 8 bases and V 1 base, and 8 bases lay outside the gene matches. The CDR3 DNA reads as TGTGCCAGCAGCCAAGGGGACAGGGCCACCACCGGCTACACCTTC. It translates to CASSQGDRATTGYTF.

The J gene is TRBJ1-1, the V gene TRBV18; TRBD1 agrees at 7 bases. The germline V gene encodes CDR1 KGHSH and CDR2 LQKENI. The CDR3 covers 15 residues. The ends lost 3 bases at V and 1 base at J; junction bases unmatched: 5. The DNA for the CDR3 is TGTGCCAGCTCACCCTCGGGACAGTCGAACACTGAAGCTTTCTTT. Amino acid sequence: CASSPSGQSNTEAFF. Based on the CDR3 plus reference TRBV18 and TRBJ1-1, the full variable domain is NAGVMQNPRHLVRRRGQEARLRCSPMKGHSHVYWYRQLPEEGLKFMVYLQKENIIDESGMPKERFSAEFPKEGPSILRIQQVVRGDSAAYFCASSPSGQSNTEAFFGQGTRLTVV.

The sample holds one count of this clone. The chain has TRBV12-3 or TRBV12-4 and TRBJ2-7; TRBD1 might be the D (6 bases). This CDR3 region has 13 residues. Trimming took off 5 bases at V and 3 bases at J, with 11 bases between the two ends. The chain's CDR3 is CASSIGQIYEQYF. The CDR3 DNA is TGTGCCAGCAGTATAGGACAGATCTACGAGCAGTACTTC.

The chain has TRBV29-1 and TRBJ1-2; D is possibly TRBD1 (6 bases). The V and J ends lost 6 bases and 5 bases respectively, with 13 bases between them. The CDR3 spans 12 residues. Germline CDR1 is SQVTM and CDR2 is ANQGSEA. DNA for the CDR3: TGCAGCGTGGGAGGGGGGAGTTATGGCTACACCTTC. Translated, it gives CSVGGGSYGYTF.

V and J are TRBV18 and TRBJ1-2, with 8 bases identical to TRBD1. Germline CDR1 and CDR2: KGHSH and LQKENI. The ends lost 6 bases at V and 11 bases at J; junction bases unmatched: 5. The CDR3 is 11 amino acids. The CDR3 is CASSPDRVYTF. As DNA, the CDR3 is TGTGCCAGCTCCCCGGACAGGGTTTACACCTTC.

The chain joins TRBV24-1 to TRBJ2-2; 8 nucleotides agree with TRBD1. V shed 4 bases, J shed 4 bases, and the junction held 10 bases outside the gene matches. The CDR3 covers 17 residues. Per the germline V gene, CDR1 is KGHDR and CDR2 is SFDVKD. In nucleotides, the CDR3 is TGTGCCACCAGTGACTCTTCGACAGGGGTGGGCACCGGGGAGCTGTTTTTT. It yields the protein CATSDSSTGVGTGELFF.

DNA for the CDR3: TGCGCCAGCAGTGTGTTGGCGGGAGGGCCTTCAGATACGCAGTATTTT. This sequence encodes CASSVLAGGPSDTQYF. The chain links TRBV10-2 to TRBJ2-3; 9 bases are shared with TRBD2. V dropped 4 bases and J dropped 4; count of bases not matched to a gene: 9. Germline V gives CDR1 WSHSY, CDR2 SAAADI. The CDR3 extends over 16 amino acids.

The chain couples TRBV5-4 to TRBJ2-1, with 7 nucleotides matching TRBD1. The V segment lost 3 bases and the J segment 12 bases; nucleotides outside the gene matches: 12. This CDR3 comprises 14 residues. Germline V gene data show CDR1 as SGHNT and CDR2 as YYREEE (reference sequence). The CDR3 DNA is TGTGCCAGCAGCTCAGGGACAGTCGGGATCCGGCAGTTCTTC. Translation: CASSSGTVGIRQFF.

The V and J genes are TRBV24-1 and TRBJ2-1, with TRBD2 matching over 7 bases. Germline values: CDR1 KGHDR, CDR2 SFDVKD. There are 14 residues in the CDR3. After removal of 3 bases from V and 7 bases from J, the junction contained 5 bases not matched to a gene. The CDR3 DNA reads TGTGCCACCAGTGATAGGCGCGGGAGAAATGAGCAGTTCTTC. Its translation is CATSDRRGRNEQFF.

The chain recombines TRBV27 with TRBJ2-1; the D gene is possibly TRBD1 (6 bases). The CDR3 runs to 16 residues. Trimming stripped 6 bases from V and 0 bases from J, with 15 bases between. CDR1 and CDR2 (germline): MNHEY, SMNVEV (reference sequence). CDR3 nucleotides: TGTGCCAGCAGGTCCAGGGGAAGAGACTCCTACAATGAGCAGTTCTTC. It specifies CASRSRGRDSYNEQFF.

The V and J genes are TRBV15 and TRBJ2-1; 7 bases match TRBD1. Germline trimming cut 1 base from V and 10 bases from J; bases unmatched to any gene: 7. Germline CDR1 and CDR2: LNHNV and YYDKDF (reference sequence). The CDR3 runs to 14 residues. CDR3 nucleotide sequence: TGTGCCACCAGCAGAGGGCAGGGGGTCGACGAGCAGTTCTTC. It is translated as CATSRGQGVDEQFF. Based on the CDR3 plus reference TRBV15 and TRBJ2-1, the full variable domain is DAMVIQNPRYQVTQFGKPVTLSCSQTLNHNVMYWYQQKSSQAPKLLFHYYDKDFNNEADTPDNFQSRRPNTSFCFLDIRSPGLGDTAMYLCATSRGQGVDEQFFGPGTRLTVL.

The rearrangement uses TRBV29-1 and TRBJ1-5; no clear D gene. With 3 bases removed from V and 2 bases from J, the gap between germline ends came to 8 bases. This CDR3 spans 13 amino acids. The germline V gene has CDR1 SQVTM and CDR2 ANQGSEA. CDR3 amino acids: CSVDVGGNQPQHF. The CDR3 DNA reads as TGCAGCGTTGATGTCGGGGGCAATCAGCCCCAGCATTTT. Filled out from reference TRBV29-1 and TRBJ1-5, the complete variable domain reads SAVISQKPSRDICQRGTSLTIQCQVDSQVTMMFWYRQQPGQSLTLIATANQGSEATYESGFVIDKFPISRPNLTFSTLTVSNMSPEDSSIYLCSVDVGGNQPQHFGDGTRLSIL.

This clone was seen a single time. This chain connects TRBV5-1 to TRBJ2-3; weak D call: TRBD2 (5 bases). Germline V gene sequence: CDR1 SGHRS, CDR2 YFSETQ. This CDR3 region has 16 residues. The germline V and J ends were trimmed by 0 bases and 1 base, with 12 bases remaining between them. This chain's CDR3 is CASSLGGKRGTDTQYF. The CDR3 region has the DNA TGCGCCAGCAGCTTGGGCGGTAAGAGGGGCACAGATACGCAGTATTTT.